The following is a TCR beta chain sequence with its context. Its specificity is unknown. The conserved closing phenylalanine or tryptophan is absent in this CDR3, likely reflecting a read error. RNA was extracted from bulk tissue without any cell sorting. Between August and November 2014, newly diagnosed, chemotherapy-naive lung cancer patients underwent thoracic surgery in China. The data originate from a study of tumor and adjacent non-tumor tissue in lung cancer. Across the whole study: Histology: about 13 adenocarcinoma, a couple of squamous cell carcinoma, 1 small cell lung cancer. General study results and limits: Significantly higher TCR diversity was found in tumor than normal lung.

The library came from three nested PCR rounds adapted from ARM-PCR protocols. TCRdb re-derived calls from the multiplex PCR reads in MiXCR, one entry per CDR3 protein. The table records 75,000 to 95,000 distinct CDR3 sequences, about 70% of them present only once. Germline assignment: CDR1 SGHNT and CDR2 YYREEE (reference sequence). The CDR3 extends over 15 amino acids. The TCR originated in a man in his 60s with non-small cell lung cancer. Sequences were obtained from lung tumor tissue. The chain uses TRBV5-4 and TRBJ2-5; 7 nucleotides align to TRBD2. CDR3 coding DNA: TGTGTCAGCAACAAGGCGGGAGTGTACCAAGAGACCCAGTACTTA. It encodes CVSNKAGVYQETQYL.